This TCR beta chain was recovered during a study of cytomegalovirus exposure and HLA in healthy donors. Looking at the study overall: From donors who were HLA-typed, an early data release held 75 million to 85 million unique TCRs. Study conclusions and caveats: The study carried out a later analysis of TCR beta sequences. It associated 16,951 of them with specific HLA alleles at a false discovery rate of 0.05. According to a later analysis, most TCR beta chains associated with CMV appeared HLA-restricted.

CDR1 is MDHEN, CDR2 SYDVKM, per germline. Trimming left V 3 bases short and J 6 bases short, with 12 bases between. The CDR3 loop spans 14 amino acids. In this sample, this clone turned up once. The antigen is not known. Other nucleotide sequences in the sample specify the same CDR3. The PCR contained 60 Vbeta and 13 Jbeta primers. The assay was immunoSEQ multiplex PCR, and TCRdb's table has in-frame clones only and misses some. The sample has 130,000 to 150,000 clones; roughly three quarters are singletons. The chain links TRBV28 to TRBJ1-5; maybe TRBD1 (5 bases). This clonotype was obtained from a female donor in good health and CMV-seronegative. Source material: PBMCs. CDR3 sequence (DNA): TGTGCCAGCAGTTTGGGGGGGGGTGGTCAGCCCCAGCATTTT. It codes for CASSLGGGGQPQHF.